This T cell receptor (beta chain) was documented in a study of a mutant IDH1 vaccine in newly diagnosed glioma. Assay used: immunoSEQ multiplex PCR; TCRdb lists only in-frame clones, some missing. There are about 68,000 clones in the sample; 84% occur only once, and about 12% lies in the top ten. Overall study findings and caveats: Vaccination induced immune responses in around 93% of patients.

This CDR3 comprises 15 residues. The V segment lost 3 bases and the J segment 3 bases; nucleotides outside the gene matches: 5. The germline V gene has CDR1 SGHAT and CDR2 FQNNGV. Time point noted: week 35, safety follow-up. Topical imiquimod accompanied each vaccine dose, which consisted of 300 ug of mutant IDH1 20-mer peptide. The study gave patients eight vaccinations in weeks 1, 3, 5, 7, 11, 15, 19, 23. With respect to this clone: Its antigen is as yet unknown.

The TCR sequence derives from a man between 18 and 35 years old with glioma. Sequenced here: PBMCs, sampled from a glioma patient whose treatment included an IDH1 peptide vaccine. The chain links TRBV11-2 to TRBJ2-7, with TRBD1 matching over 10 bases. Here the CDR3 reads CASSFGQGVGYEQYF. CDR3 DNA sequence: TGTGCCAGCAGCTTCGGACAGGGGGTGGGCTACGAGCAGTACTTC.